These 25 T cell receptor beta chains were all obtained from the same sample, sequenced in a study of tissue T cells after allogeneic stem cell transplantation. Libraries were prepared by immunoSEQ multiplex PCR; TCRdb keeps only in-frame clonotypes and omits some of them. The data contain thousands of clones, 65% to 85% of them singletons. The sample here was skin, taken at autopsy. Source of these receptors: a male patient at least 60 years old with steroid-refractory graft-versus-host disease after an allogeneic stem cell transplant. Some T cells here may be from the graft donor.

The V call is TRBV9, the J call TRBJ2-5; TRBD1 matches at 11 bases. The germline V gene has CDR1 SGDLS and CDR2 YYNGEE. This CDR3 comprises 15 residues. Trimming took 4 bases from V and 4 from J; bases not matched to a gene: 6. The CDR3 DNA reads TGTGCCAGCAGCTATGGACAGGGGGCGGGAGAGACCCAGTACTTC. It translates to CASSYGQGAGETQYF.

In this sample, this clone turned up a few times. The genes are TRBV5-1 and TRBJ2-7; D possibly corresponds to TRBD2 (6 bases). Trimming removed 7 bases at V and 4 bases at J, with 18 bases between. The CDR3 is 14 residues long. The germline V gene encodes CDR1 SGHRS and CDR2 YFSETQ. The CDR3 DNA sequence: TGCGCCAGCCGCTCTTTCGCAGGGAGGTACGAGCAGTACTTC. Translated: CASRSFAGRYEQYF.

The rearrangement joins TRBV28 to TRBJ2-2, with 11 bases that match TRBD2. This CDR3 is built from 17 residues. Trimming cost V 6 bases and J 5 bases; bases outside gene matches: 11. Germline V gives CDR1 MDHEN, CDR2 SYDVKM. As DNA, the CDR3 is TGTGCCAGCAGAATCGTAGCGGGGGGGCCTCGGACCGGGGAGCTGTTTTTT. Encoded protein: CASRIVAGGPRTGELFF.

This chain connects TRBV5-1 to TRBJ2-6; D is possibly TRBD1 (6 bases). The CDR3 sequence is 18 residues long. Germline V CDR1 and CDR2: SGHRS, YFSETQ. Deletions cut 0 bases from V and 2 bases from J, with 15 bases between. The CDR3 sequence: CASSLEGPGVAGANVLTF. The CDR3 DNA reads as TGCGCCAGCAGCTTGGAAGGTCCAGGGGTCGCTGGGGCCAACGTCCTGACTTTC.

This chain uses TRBV28 with TRBJ1-2, with D perhaps matching TRBD1 (6 bases). V was pared by 7 bases and J by 7 bases, with 19 bases between. From germline, CDR1 is MDHEN and CDR2 SYDVKM. The CDR3 totals 14 residues. The CDR3 sequence: CASTETGGGGGYTF. In DNA, the CDR3 is TGTGCCAGCACCGAGACAGGAGGTGGGGGTGGCTACACCTTC.

The chain employs TRBV7-9 and TRBJ1-5; D remains unclear. Trimming took off 1 base at V and 12 bases at J, with 10 bases between the two ends. Looked up from germline, CDR1 is SEHNR and CDR2 is FQNEAQ (reference sequence). CDR3 length equals 12 residues. CDR3 coding DNA: TGTGCCAGCAGCTTAGGAATATCTGTCCAGCATTTT. It encodes CASSLGISVQHF.

This clone appeared a few times. The chain uses TRBV14 and TRBJ2-1; D is perhaps TRBD2 (5 bases). The CDR3 is 12 residues long. Germline CDR1 and CDR2: SGHDN and FVKESK. Trimming took off 4 bases at V and 7 bases at J, with 8 bases between the two ends. The CDR3 bases are TGTGCCAGCAGCCGAGGGCCAAATGAGCAGTTCTTC. Encoded protein: CASSRGPNEQFF.

V usage is TRBV6-1 and J usage is TRBJ1-4; D may be TRBD1 (5 bases). CDR3 length: 14 residues. V lost 6 bases and J lost 2, with 10 bases in between. The germline gives CDR1 MNHNS, CDR2 SASEGT. Here the CDR3 reads CASSYGTTNEKLFF. CDR3 coding DNA: TGTGCCAGCAGCTACGGGACTACTAATGAAAAACTGTTTTTT.

CDR3 sequence (DNA): TGTGCCAGCAGTTTGAGGGGGCTTTATAATTCACCCCTCCACTTT. Amino acid sequence: CASSLRGLYNSPLHF. The rearrangement uses TRBV27 and TRBJ1-6; TRBD1 agrees at 7 bases. Germline V gene data show CDR1 as MNHEY and CDR2 as SMNVEV (reference sequence). With V trimmed by 3 bases and J by 4 bases, 3 bases remained unmatched. This CDR3 region has 15 residues.

The chain carries TRBV27 and TRBJ1-3; D is unclear. Germline V gives CDR1 MNHEY, CDR2 SMNVEV (reference sequence). The ends were cut back, 5 bases at V and 2 bases at J, with 7 bases in the middle. The CDR3 runs 13 residues. As DNA, the CDR3 is TGTGCCAGCAGTCCTTTAGCTGGAAACACCATATATTTT. This sequence encodes CASSPLAGNTIYF.

The chain combines TRBV7-9 with TRBJ2-1; D gene ambiguous. The CDR3 spans 14 residues. Trimming pared 4 bases from V and 5 bases from J, leaving 12 bases between. The germline gives CDR1 SEHNR, CDR2 FQNEAQ (reference sequence). The chain's CDR3 is CASSSNPRDNEQFF. The DNA for the CDR3 is TGTGCCAGCAGCTCCAACCCGAGAGACAATGAGCAGTTCTTC.

Here the CDR3 reads CASRGQGWGQPQHF. The CDR3 DNA reads as TGTGCCAGCAGGGGTCAGGGATGGGGACAGCCCCAGCATTTT. This chain connects TRBV27 to TRBJ1-5, with a weak D call TRBD1 (5 bases). From germline, CDR1 is MNHEY and CDR2 SMNVEV (reference sequence). The CDR3 loop spans 14 amino acids. The V end was cut by 6 bases, the J end by 7 bases, with 16 bases between.

This chain connects TRBV2 to TRBJ2-7; 10 bases line up with TRBD2. The CDR3 spans 15 residues. The germline gives CDR1 SNHLY, CDR2 FYNNEI. V lost 6 bases to trimming and J lost 0 bases; unmatched junction nucleotides: 5. For the CDR3, the DNA is TGTGCCAGCAGCACAGGACTAGCGGTCTCCTACGAGCAGTACTTC. Protein product: CASSTGLAVSYEQYF.

The J gene is TRBJ1-1, the V gene TRBV27; D is uncertain. The CDR3 is 12 residues long. Trimming took off 6 bases at V and 9 bases at J, with 14 bases between the two ends. Looked up from germline, CDR1 is MNHEY and CDR2 is SMNVEV (reference sequence). CDR3 DNA: TGTGCCAGCAGCCCTCCCCTAGGCCAAGCTTTCTTT. Translating it yields CASSPPLGQAFF.

The chain has TRBV3-1 (or the pseudogene TRBV3-2) and TRBJ1-5, with 8 positions matching TRBD1. Germline loops: CDR1 LGHDT, CDR2 YNNKEL (reference sequence). The CDR3 runs to 14 residues. V was pared by 2 bases and J by 7 bases, with 4 bases of the junction left unmatched. CDR3 loop: CASSQRTGSQPQHF. CDR3 in DNA: TGTGCCAGCAGCCAAAGGACAGGGAGCCAGCCCCAGCATTTT.

This rearrangement joins TRBV9 to TRBJ2-3, with D uncertain. Trimming pared 4 bases from V and 0 bases from J, leaving 6 bases between. The CDR3 sequence is 13 residues long. Per germline, CDR1 SGDLS and CDR2 YYNGEE. CDR3 loop: CASSPGSTDTQYF. The CDR3 DNA sequence: TGTGCCAGCAGCCCCGGGAGCACAGATACGCAGTATTTT. The whole variable domain, remainder taken from reference TRBV9 and TRBJ2-3, is DSGVTQTPKHLITATGQRVTLRCSPRSGDLSVYWYQQSLDQGLQFLIQYYNGEERAKGNILERFSAQQFPDLHSELNLSSLELGDSALYFCASSPGSTDTQYFGPGTRLTVL.

The V and J genes are TRBV11-2 and TRBJ2-6; D ambiguous. Trimming stripped 5 bases from V and 5 bases from J, with 22 bases between. CDR3 size: 18 residues. Germline V CDR1 and CDR2: SGHAT, FQNNGV. CDR3 sequence reads: CASSHRSTSQSRANVLTF. CDR3 sequence (DNA): TGTGCCAGCAGCCACAGATCAACAAGCCAAAGTCGGGCCAACGTCCTGACTTTC.

The chain has TRBV30 and TRBJ1-6; 8 bases fit TRBD1. CDR1 and CDR2 from the germline V gene are GTSNPN and SVGIG (reference sequence). This CDR3 is 15 amino acids long. The V segment lost 4 bases and the J segment 7 bases; nucleotides outside the gene matches: 9. The CDR3 DNA sequence: TGTGCCTGGAAGTTTCCGGACAGGGACAATTCACCCCTCCACTTT. This translates into CAWKFPDRDNSPLHF.

The chain employs TRBV4-1 and TRBJ2-1, with D hard to call. Trimming stripped 0 bases from V and 4 bases from J, with 7 bases between. Germline CDR1 is MGHRA and CDR2 is YSYEKL. The CDR3 totals 14 residues. In nucleotides, the CDR3 is TGCGCCAGCAGCCAAGAGGCTTCATACAATGAGCAGTTCTTC. Translation: CASSQEASYNEQFF.

The V and J genes are TRBV6-5 and TRBJ1-5; D remains ambiguous. Per the germline V gene, CDR1 is MNHEY and CDR2 is SVGAGI. V lost 7 bases and J 0 bases, leaving 10 bases between the germline ends. The CDR3 extends over 14 amino acids. The CDR3 sequence: CASIDGYSNQPQHF. CDR3 coding DNA: TGTGCCAGCATAGACGGATATAGCAATCAGCCCCAGCATTTT.

This clone occurred a few times. V is TRBV6-5 and J is TRBJ1-4; D is possibly TRBD1 (6 bases). Trimming shortened V by 6 bases and J by 7 bases, and 18 bases separated the two germline ends. CDR1 and CDR2 (germline): MNHEY, SVGAGI. The CDR3 is 15 residues long. The CDR3 coding sequence is TGTGCCAGCAGGCGAGAAGGGGGGCCTAGTGAAAAACTGTTTTTT. Translated: CASRREGGPSEKLFF.

CDR3 DNA: TGTGCCACCAGCAGACTTTCGAGGGGAACCGGGGAGCTGTTTTTT. Amino acid sequence: CATSRLSRGTGELFF. This rearrangement joins TRBV15 to TRBJ2-2, with D possibly called TRBD1 or TRBD2 (5 bases each). The V gene lost 2 bases and the J gene lost 5 bases, with 12 bases spanning the gap. This CDR3 has 15 residues. The V gene's germline CDR1 is LNHNV and CDR2 YYDKDF (reference sequence).

This clone showed up just once. The V and J genes are TRBV18 and TRBJ2-5; 8 nucleotides line up with TRBD1. V lost 3 bases and J lost 4; bases outside the gene matches: 7. The length of the CDR3 is 15 residues. The V gene's germline CDR1 is KGHSH and CDR2 LQKENI. In nucleotides, the CDR3 is TGTGCCAGCTCACCTTTCGGCGGACAGGGAGAGACCCAGTACTTC. The encoded protein is CASSPFGGQGETQYF.

This clone is large in the sample. The chain carries TRBV5-5 and TRBJ2-2; no reliable D call. CDR3 length equals 11 residues. V was pared by 2 bases and J by 6 bases, with 2 bases between. Germline CDR1 is SGHKS and CDR2 is YYEKEE (reference sequence). CDR3 bases: TGTGCCAGCAGCTTCCCCGGGGAGCTGTTTTTT. Translation gives CASSFPGELFF.

This clone was counted a single time. The gene calls are TRBV14 and TRBJ2-7; D is undetermined. Germline lookup yields CDR1 SGHDN and CDR2 FVKESK. V lost 0 bases and J 0 bases, leaving 12 bases between the germline ends. This CDR3 is built from 16 residues. The CDR3 reads CASSQEDARYSYEQYF. The CDR3 region has the DNA TGTGCCAGCAGCCAAGAAGACGCCAGATACTCCTACGAGCAGTACTTC.